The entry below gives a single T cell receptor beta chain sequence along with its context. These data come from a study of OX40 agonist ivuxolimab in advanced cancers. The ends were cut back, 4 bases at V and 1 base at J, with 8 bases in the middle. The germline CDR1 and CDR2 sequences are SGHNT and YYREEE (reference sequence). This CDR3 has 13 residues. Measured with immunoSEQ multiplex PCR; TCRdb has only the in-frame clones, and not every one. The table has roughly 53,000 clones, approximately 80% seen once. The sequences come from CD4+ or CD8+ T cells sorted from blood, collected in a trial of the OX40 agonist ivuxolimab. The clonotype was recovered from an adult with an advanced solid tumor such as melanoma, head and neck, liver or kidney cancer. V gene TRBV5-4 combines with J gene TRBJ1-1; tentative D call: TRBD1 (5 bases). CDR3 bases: TGTGCCAGCAGCGCCGACAGGAACACTGAAGCTTTCTTT. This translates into CASSADRNTEAFF.